This TCR beta chain was documented in a study of identical twins. TCRdb passed the 5' RACE reads through MiXCR, listing each CDR3 protein once. The sample shows around 680,000 distinct CDR3 sequences, 8.6% of them seen only once. This clonotype has more than one count but fewer than ten. Its target is not known. Germline V gene lookup returns CDR1 SGHVS and CDR2 FNYEAQ. CDR3 length: 17 residues. V was pared by 5 bases and J by 1 base, with 14 bases of the junction left unmatched. Study-wide points: Fewer insertions characterized abundant cord blood beta clonotypes, whereas memory repertoires showed none.

This sample was shared with a second study, whose subject was yellow fever vaccine responses in identical twins.

Sample: PBMCs. The sequence was obtained from a woman under 30 in good health. The rearrangement uses TRBV7-6 and TRBJ2-7; 7 nucleotides align to TRBD1. CDR3 protein: CASSEDRASLLSYEQYF. In DNA, the CDR3 is TGTGCCAGCAGCGAAGACAGGGCAAGCCTTCTTTCCTACGAGCAGTACTTC.